A single TCR beta chain is shown here with its context. Its target is unknown. Trimming shortened V by 4 bases and J by 5 bases, and 13 bases separated the two germline ends. Looked up from germline, CDR1 is SGDLS and CDR2 is YYNGEE. The CDR3 is 14 amino acids. The entry originates in a study of cytomegalovirus exposure and HLA in healthy donors. Whole-study results and caveats: As a later analysis revealed, the rate of TCR association differed by HLA locus, with DRB1 most and HLA-C fewest.

Vbeta (60) and Jbeta (13) primers were used in the PCR. Profiled with immunoSEQ multiplex PCR; TCRdb holds only in-frame clones, not every one. The repertoire holds 150,000 or so clones, with roughly 10% as singletons. The V gene is TRBV9, the J gene TRBJ1-5; D unclear. The clonotype was recovered from a man aged 45 to 65 in good health and CMV-seronegative. The sample taken for sequencing was PBMCs. The CDR3 sequence is CASSPFWADQPQHF. CDR3 bases: TGTGCCAGCAGCCCCTTTTGGGCCGATCAGCCCCAGCATTTT.